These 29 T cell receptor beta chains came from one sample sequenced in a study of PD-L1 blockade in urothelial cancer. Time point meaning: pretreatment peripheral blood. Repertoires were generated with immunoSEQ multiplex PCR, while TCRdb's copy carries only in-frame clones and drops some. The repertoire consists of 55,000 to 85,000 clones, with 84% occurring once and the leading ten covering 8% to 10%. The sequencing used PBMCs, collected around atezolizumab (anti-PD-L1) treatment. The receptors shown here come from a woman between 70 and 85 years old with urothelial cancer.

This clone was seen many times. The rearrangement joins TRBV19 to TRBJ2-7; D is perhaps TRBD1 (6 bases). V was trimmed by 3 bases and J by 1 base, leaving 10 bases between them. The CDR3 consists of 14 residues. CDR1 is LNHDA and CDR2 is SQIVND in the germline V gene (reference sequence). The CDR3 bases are TGTGCCAGTAGTATTGGGGGACAATCCTACGAGCAGTACTTC. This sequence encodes CASSIGGQSYEQYF.

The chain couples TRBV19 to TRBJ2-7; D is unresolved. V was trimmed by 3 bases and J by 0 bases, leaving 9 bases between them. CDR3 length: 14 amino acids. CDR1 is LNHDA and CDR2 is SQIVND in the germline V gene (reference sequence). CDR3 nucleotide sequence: TGTGCCAGTAGTATTACCTCCTACTCCTACGAGCAGTACTTC. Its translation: CASSITSYSYEQYF.

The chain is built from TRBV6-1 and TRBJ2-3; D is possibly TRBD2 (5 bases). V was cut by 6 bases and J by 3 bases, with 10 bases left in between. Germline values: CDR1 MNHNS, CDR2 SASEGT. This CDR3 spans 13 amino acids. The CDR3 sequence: CASRSRGTDTQYF. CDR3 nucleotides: TGTGCCAGCAGATCCCGGGGTACAGATACGCAGTATTTT.

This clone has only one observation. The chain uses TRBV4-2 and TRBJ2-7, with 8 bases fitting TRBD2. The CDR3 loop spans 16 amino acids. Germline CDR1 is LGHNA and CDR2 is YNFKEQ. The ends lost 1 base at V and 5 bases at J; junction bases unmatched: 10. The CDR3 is CASSQGRAAGGDEQYF. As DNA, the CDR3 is TGTGCCAGCAGCCAAGGGCGGGCGGCGGGGGGTGACGAGCAGTACTTC.

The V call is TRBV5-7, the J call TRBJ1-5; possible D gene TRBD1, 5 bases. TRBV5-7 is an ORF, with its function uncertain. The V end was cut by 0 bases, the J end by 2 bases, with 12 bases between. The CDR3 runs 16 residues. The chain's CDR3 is CASSLVSGGGNQPQHF. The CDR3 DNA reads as TGTGCCAGCAGCTTGGTATCCGGGGGGGGCAATCAGCCCCAGCATTTT.

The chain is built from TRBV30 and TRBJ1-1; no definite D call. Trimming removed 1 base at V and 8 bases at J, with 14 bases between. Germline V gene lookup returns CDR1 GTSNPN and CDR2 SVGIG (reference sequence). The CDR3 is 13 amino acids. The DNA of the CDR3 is TGTGCCTGGAGTGACTACACGCGCGGGGAAGCTTTCTTT. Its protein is CAWSDYTRGEAFF.

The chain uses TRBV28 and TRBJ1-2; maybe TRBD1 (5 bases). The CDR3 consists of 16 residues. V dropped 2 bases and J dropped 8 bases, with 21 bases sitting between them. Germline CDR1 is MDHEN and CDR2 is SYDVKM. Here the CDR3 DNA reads TGTGCCAGCAGTTTACCGATTCCGGGCCTCAAGGGGGGCTACACCTTC. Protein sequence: CASSLPIPGLKGGYTF.

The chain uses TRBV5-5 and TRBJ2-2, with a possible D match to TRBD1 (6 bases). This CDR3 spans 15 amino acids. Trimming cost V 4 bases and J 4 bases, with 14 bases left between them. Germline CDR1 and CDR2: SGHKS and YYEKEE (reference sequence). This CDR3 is CASSLQGTPTGELFF. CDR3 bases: TGTGCCAGCAGCCTACAGGGAACACCCACCGGGGAGCTGTTTTTT.

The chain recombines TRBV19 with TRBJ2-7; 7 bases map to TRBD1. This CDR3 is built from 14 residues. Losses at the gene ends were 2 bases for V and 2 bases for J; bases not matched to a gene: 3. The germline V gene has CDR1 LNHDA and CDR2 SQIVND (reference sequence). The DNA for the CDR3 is TGTGCCAGTAGTATAACAGGGGACACCTACGAGCAGTACTTC. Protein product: CASSITGDTYEQYF.

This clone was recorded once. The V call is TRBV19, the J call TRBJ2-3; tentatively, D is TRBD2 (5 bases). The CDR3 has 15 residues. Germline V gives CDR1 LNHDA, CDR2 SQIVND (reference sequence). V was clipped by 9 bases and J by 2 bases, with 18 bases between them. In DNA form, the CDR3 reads TGTGCCAGCCGACTAAGCGGTACAACCACAGATACGCAGTATTTT. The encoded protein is CASRLSGTTTDTQYF.

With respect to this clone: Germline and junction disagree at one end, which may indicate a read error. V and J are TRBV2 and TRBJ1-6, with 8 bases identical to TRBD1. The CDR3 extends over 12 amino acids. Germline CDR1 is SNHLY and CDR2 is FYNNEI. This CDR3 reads CASSEWGDRLRF. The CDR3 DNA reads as TGTGCCAGCAGTGAATGGGGGGACAGGTTAAGATTT. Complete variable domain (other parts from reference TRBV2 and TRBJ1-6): EPEVTQTPSHQVTQMGQEVILRCVPISNHLYFYWYRQILGQKVEFLVSFYNNEISEKSEIFDDQFSVERPDGSNFTLKIRSTKLEDSAMYFCASSEWGDRLRFGNGTRLTVT.

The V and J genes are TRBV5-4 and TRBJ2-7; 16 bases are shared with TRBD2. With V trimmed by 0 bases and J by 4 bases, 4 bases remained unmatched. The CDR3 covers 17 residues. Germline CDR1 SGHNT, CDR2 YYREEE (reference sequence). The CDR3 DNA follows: TGTGCCAGCAGCTTGGTGGGACTAGCGGGGGGGCAGTACGAGCAGTACTTC. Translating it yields CASSLVGLAGGQYEQYF.

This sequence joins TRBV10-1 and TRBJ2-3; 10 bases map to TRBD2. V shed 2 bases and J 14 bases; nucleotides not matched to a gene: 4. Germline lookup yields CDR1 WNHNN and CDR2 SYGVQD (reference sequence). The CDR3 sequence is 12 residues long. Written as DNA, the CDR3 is TGCGCCAGCAGTGAGACTAGCGGGGTCCCGTATTTT. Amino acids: CASSETSGVPYF.

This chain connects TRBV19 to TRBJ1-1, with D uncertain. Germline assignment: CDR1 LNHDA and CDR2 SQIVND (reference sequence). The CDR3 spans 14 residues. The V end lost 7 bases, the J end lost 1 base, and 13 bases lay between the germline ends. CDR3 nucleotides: TGTGCCAGTAAACTTGAGGGCCCGAACACTGAAGCTTTCTTT. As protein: CASKLEGPNTEAFF.

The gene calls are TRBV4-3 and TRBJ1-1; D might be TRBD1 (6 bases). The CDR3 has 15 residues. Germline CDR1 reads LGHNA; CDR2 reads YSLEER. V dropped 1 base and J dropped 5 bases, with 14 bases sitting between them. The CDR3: CASSQALTGTTEAFF. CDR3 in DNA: TGCGCCAGCAGCCAAGCGCTAACAGGGACAACTGAAGCTTTCTTT.

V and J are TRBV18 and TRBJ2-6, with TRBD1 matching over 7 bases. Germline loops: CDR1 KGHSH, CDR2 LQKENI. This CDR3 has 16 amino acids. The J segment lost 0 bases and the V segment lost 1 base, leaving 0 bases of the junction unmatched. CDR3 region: CASSPQGASGANVLTF. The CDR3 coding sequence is TGTGCCAGCTCACCACAGGGGGCCTCTGGGGCCAACGTCCTGACTTTC.

CDR3 loop: CASSADSSYNSPLHF. CDR3 sequence (DNA): TGTGCCAGCAGCGCGGACAGCTCCTATAATTCACCCCTCCACTTT. The genes are TRBV7-2 and TRBJ1-6; D is perhaps TRBD1 (6 bases). The CDR3 is made up of 15 amino acids. The germline V and J ends were trimmed by 5 bases and 0 bases, with 8 bases remaining between them. CDR1 is SGHTA and CDR2 is FQGNSA in the germline V gene.

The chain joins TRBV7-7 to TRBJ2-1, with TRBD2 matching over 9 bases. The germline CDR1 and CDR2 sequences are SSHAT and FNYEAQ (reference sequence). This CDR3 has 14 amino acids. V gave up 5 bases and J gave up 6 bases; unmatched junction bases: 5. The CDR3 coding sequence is TGTGCCAGCAGCCCAACGGGACTAGCCAATGAGCAGTTCTTC. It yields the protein CASSPTGLANEQFF.

The CDR3 region has the DNA TGTGCCAGCAGCTCACAGGGGGCCCAAGAGACCCAGTACTTC. Protein sequence: CASSSQGAQETQYF. V and J are TRBV11-2 and TRBJ2-5; 9 nucleotides align to TRBD1. The V gene end was trimmed by 4 bases and the J gene end by 1 base; junction bases not matched to a gene: 1. This CDR3 region has 14 residues. Germline V lookup: CDR1 SGHAT, CDR2 FQNNGV. The complete variable domain, with remaining parts taken from reference TRBV11-2 and TRBJ2-5, reads EAGVAQSPRYKIIEKRQSVAFWCNPISGHATLYWYQQILGQGPKLLIQFQNNGVVDDSQLPKDRFSAERLKGVDSTLKIQPAKLEDSAVYLCASSSQGAQETQYFGPGTRLLVL.

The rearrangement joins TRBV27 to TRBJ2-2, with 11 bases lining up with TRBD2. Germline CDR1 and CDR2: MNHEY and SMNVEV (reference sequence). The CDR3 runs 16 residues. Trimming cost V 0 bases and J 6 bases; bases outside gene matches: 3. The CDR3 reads CASSLSPSGRPGELFF. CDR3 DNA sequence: TGTGCCAGCAGTTTATCTCCTAGCGGGAGGCCCGGGGAGCTGTTTTTT.

CDR3 DNA: TGCAGCTCTCGCCAAGGGGTGGGCACTGAAGCTTTCTTT. Encoded protein: CSSRQGVGTEAFF. This chain links TRBV29-1 with TRBJ1-1; D might be TRBD1 (5 bases). V was pared by 8 bases and J by 4 bases, with 17 bases between. The CDR3 runs 13 residues. In germline, CDR1 is SQVTM, CDR2 ANQGSEA.

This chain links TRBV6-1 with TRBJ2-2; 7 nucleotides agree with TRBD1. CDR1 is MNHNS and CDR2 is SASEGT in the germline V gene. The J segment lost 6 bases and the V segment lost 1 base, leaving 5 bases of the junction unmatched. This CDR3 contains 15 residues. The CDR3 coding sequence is TGTGCCAGCAGTGAAGGACAGGGTTGGGCCGGGGAGCTGTTTTTT. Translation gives CASSEGQGWAGELFF.

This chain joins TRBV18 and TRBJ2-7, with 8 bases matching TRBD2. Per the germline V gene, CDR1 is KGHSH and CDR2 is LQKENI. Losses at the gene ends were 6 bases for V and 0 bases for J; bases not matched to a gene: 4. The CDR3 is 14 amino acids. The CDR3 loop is CASSPGTSSYEQYF. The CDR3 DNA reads TGTGCCAGCTCCCCCGGGACTAGCTCCTACGAGCAGTACTTC.

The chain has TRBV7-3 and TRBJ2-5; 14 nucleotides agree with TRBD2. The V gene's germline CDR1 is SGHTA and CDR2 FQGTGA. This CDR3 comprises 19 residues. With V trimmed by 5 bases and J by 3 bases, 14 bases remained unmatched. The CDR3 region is CASSLWAPATSGGEETQYF. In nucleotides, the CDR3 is TGTGCCAGCAGCCTCTGGGCCCCCGCGACTAGCGGGGGGGAAGAGACCCAGTACTTC.

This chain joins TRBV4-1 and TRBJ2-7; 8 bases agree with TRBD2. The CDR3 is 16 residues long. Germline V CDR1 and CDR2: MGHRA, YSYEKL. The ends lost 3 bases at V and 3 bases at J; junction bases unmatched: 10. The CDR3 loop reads CASSQVAGRLFYEQYF. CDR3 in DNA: TGCGCCAGCAGCCAGGTAGCGGGGAGGCTCTTCTACGAGCAGTACTTC.

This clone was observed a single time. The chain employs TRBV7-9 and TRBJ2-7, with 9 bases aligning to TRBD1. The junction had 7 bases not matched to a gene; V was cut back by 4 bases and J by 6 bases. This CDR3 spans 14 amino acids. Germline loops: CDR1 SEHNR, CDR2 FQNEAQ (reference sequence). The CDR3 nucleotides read TGTGCCAGCAGCTCTGGACAGGGGAGGGGCGAGCAGTACTTC. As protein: CASSSGQGRGEQYF.

CDR3 bases: TGTGCCGGGGGGGGTGGCGATCAGCCCCAGCATTTT. As protein: CAGGGGDQPQHF. J is TRBJ1-5 and V is TRBV28; maybe TRBD1 (5 bases). The CDR3 has 12 amino acids. Germline lookup yields CDR1 MDHEN and CDR2 SYDVKM. The V end lost 11 bases, the J end lost 5 bases, and 13 bases lay between the germline ends.

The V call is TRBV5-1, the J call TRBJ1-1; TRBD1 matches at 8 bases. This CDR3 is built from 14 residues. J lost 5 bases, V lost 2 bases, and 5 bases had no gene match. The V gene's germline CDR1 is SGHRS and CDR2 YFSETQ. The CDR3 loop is CASSLQGEGTEAFF. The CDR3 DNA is TGCGCCAGCAGCTTACAGGGGGAGGGAACTGAAGCTTTCTTT.

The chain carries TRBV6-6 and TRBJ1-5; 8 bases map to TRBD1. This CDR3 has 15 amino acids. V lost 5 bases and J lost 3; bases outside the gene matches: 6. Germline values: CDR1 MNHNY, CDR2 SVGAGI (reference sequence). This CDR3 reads CASSPTGGDNQPQHF. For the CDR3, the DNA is TGTGCCAGCAGTCCCACAGGGGGGGACAATCAGCCCCAGCATTTT.